The subject of this entry is one T cell receptor beta chain. Its target is not known. Isolated RNA was reverse transcribed into cDNA used as the sequencing template. Clones were sequenced by immunoSEQ multiplex PCR, and TCRdb holds only the in-frame ones, with some missing. The sample lists some 58,000 clones; around 46% were seen once. This CDR3 is built from 15 residues. Trimming took 4 bases from V and 1 from J; bases not matched to a gene: 5. Germline V gene sequence: CDR1 SGHAT, CDR2 FQNNGV. The data stem from a study of CD8+ T cells in alopecia areata. As for the study in general: Patients received oral tofacitinib, 5 to 10 mg twice daily, for moderate-to-severe alopecia areata. Tofacitinib administration persisted for 6 to 18 months, succeeded by 6 months off drug. Notes on the study in general: Among the top 100, expanded CD8+ clones were significantly decreased by tofacitinib, as was scalp clonality. Scalp lesions, especially in alopecia totalis/universalis, had higher clonality than normal scalp.

Documented treatment: oral pan-JAK inhibitor, 5-10 mg twice daily. The chain carries TRBV11-2 and TRBJ1-1, with 8 bases that match TRBD1. The sequencing used CD8+ T cells sorted from blood, collected at approximately week 39, from a patient treated with tofacitinib. The receptor comes from a human donor with alopecia areata. The CDR3 region is CASSSAGTGNTEAFF. The DNA for the CDR3 is TGTGCCAGCAGCTCGGCCGGGACAGGGAACACTGAAGCTTTCTTT.